Below, 5 T cell receptor beta chains from the same sample are listed, as sequenced in a study of blood T cell repertoires in COVID-19. Clones were sequenced by immunoSEQ multiplex PCR, and TCRdb holds only the in-frame ones, with some missing. This sample yields about 250,000 clones, of which about 91% are seen a single time; roughly 6.8% belongs to the top ten. Sequenced sample: peripheral blood. The receptor source for this set is a woman younger than 45 with COVID-19, enrolled during active disease.

The chain recombines TRBV13 with TRBJ1-3; 7 bases are a match to TRBD1. V dropped 1 base and J dropped 4; count of bases not matched to a gene: 1. This CDR3 comprises 14 residues. CDR1 is PRHDT and CDR2 is FYEKMQ in the germline V gene (reference sequence). The CDR3 loop reads CASSLDRGGNTIYF. For the CDR3, the DNA is TGTGCCAGCAGCTTAGACAGGGGAGGAAACACCATATATTTT.

This chain uses TRBV3-1 (or the pseudogene TRBV3-2) with TRBJ2-7; 8 nucleotides agree with TRBD2. Germline CDR1 is LGHDT and CDR2 is YNNKEL (reference sequence). The V and J ends lost 1 base and 3 bases, in that order; junction bases with no gene match: 5. This CDR3 region has 15 residues. The CDR3 sequence: CASSQGLAQSYEQYV. As DNA, the CDR3 is TGTGCCAGCAGCCAAGGACTAGCGCAAAGCTACGAGCAGTACGTC.

This clone was seen just once. V usage is TRBV24-1 and J usage is TRBJ2-5, with a weak D call TRBD1 (5 bases). V gave up 4 bases and J gave up 0 bases, with 8 bases separating them. This CDR3 is 14 amino acids long. Germline V gene lookup returns CDR1 KGHDR and CDR2 SFDVKD. CDR3 sequence (DNA): TGTGCCACCAGTGACAGACAGCACCAAGAGACCCAGTACTTC. Protein: CATSDRQHQETQYF.

This clone was detected once. The chain uses TRBV28 and TRBJ1-1, with 10 positions matching TRBD1. CDR1 is MDHEN and CDR2 is SYDVKM in the germline V gene. The CDR3 runs to 15 residues. The J segment lost 1 base and the V segment lost 8 bases, leaving 7 bases of the junction unmatched. CDR3: CASPGTGEGNTEAFF. The CDR3 bases are TGTGCCAGCCCCGGGACAGGGGAGGGGAACACTGAAGCTTTCTTT.

V gene TRBV29-1 combines with J gene TRBJ1-4, with 7 positions matching TRBD1. Trimming at V came to 6 bases and at J to 7 bases, leaving 11 bases not matched to a gene. This CDR3 comprises 14 residues. Germline assignment: CDR1 SQVTM and CDR2 ANQGSEA. The CDR3 sequence: CSVDTGTVSEKLFF. The CDR3 DNA is TGCAGCGTCGATACCGGGACAGTTTCTGAAAAACTGTTTTTT.